These 29 T cell receptor beta chains came from one sample sequenced in a study of T cells expressing NK-cell markers. TCRdb reprocessed the 5' RACE reads; each CDR3 protein has one entry and no DNA is given. Its table lists about 390,000 distinct CDR3 sequences. The sample was blood T cells: a sorted CD56 or NKG2C T cell subset, CD4+ or CD8+ T cells, or bulk PBMC T cells (not recorded which). All receptors derive from a woman between 45 and 60 years old in good health.

V and J are TRBV12-3 or TRBV12-4 and TRBJ2-6; no DNA is available, so the TRBD1 call from TCRdb remains unchecked. The CDR3 has 15 residues. The CDR3: CASSRQEAGANVLTF.

The chain couples TRBV10-3 to TRBJ2-7; TCRdb indicates TRBD2, and absent DNA this call remains unverified. CDR1 and CDR2 from the germline V gene are ENHRY and SYGVKD. This CDR3 spans 14 amino acids. CDR3 residues: CAISLAGGIDEQYF.

The V and J genes are TRBV4-1 and TRBJ1-1. The CDR3 runs to 15 residues. Germline lookup yields CDR1 MGHRA and CDR2 YSYEKL. The CDR3 reads CASSQGRREDTEAFF.

The chain joins TRBV4-1 to TRBJ2-4; the TRBD2 assignment by TCRdb is unverifiable without DNA. CDR3 size: 15 residues. The germline CDR1 and CDR2 sequences are MGHRA and YSYEKL. CDR3 amino acids: CASSQPGGTKNIQYF.

The chain combines TRBV10-3 with TRBJ2-1. The CDR3 is 13 amino acids. Germline V CDR1 and CDR2: ENHRY, SYGVKD. The CDR3 here is CAIRDGSYNEQFF.

The chain uses TRBV12-3 or TRBV12-4 and TRBJ2-1. This CDR3 has 13 residues. This CDR3 is CASRTGNHNEQFF.

The V gene is TRBV20-1, the J gene TRBJ2-5; the D call from TCRdb, TRBD2, cannot be confirmed without DNA. Per germline, CDR1 DFQATT and CDR2 SNEGSKA (reference sequence). This CDR3 has 13 residues. CDR3 loop: CSVGTSGEETQYF.

The gene calls are TRBV5-4 and TRBJ2-5. The CDR3 runs 17 residues. From germline, CDR1 is SGHNT and CDR2 YYREEE (reference sequence). The CDR3 reads CASSSLPLLGLGETQYF. Variable domain in full (rest from reference TRBV5-4 and TRBJ2-5): ETGVTQSPTHLIKTRGQQVTLRCSSQSGHNTVSWYQQALGQGPQFIFQYYREEENGRGNFPPRFSGLQFPNYSSELNVNALELDDSALYLCASSSLPLLGLGETQYFGPGTRLLVL.

The rearrangement links TRBV11-2 to TRBJ1-5; TCRdb's D gene call, TRBD1, goes unchecked for lack of DNA. In germline, CDR1 is SGHAT, CDR2 FQNNGV. This CDR3 contains 14 residues. This CDR3 reads CASSQGGSNQPQHF.

The chain is built from TRBV12-3 or TRBV12-4 and TRBJ2-5; TCRdb's assignment of TRBD1 cannot be checked, as there is no DNA. This CDR3 is 15 amino acids long. Here the CDR3 reads CASSPEPGGGETQYF.

The J gene is TRBJ2-7, the V gene TRBV11-2; the TCRdb call, TRBD2, lacks DNA for checking. Germline V gives CDR1 SGHAT, CDR2 FQNNGV. CDR3 size: 15 residues. CDR3 residues: CASSLEQSLTYEQYF.

The genes are TRBV6-1 and TRBJ1-1; TCRdb reports TRBD1, a call that lacks DNA to check it against. Per germline, CDR1 MNHNS and CDR2 SASEGT. The CDR3 runs 12 residues. The CDR3 here is CASSGPGSEAFF.

The rearrangement uses TRBV27 and TRBJ2-7; TCRdb returns TRBD2, unconfirmable since there is no DNA. Germline loops: CDR1 MNHEY, CDR2 SMNVEV (reference sequence). The CDR3 has 13 residues. CDR3 sequence reads: CASAKLARYEQYF.

The gene calls are TRBV2 and TRBJ2-7; TCRdb picks TRBD1, but there is no DNA to check that call. The CDR3 consists of 12 residues. The V gene's germline CDR1 is SNHLY and CDR2 FYNNEI. The CDR3 sequence: CATGTKAYEQYF.

The chain recombines TRBV7-6 with TRBJ2-3; TCRdb picks TRBD2, but there is no DNA to check that call. CDR3 size: 15 residues. The V gene's germline CDR1 is SGHVS and CDR2 FNYEAQ. CDR3 loop: CASSFGGRAPDTQYF. The complete variable domain, with remaining parts taken from reference TRBV7-6 and TRBJ2-3, reads GAGVSQSPRYKVTKRGQDVALRCDPISGHVSLYWYRQALGQGPEFLTYFNYEAQQDKSGLPNDRFSAERPEGSISTLTIQRTEQRDSAMYRCASSFGGRAPDTQYFGPGTRLTVL.

The chain uses TRBV10-1 and TRBJ2-7; TCRdb selects TRBD1, and the lack of DNA leaves this call unchecked. Germline V gene sequence: CDR1 WNHNN, CDR2 SYGVQD (reference sequence). The CDR3 length is 14 residues. The CDR3 spells CASKRGTGGYEQYF.

The chain is built from TRBV28 and TRBJ2-1. Germline V gene data show CDR1 as MDHEN and CDR2 as SYDVKM. The CDR3 extends over 13 amino acids. CDR3 loop: CASSSILDNEQFF. Complete variable domain (other parts from reference TRBV28 and TRBJ2-1): DVKVTQSSRYLVKRTGEKVFLECVQDMDHENMFWYRQDPGLGLRLIYFSYDVKMKEKGDIPEGYSVSREKKERFSLILESASTNQTSMYLCASSSILDNEQFFGPGTRLTVL.

J is TRBJ1-1 and V is TRBV4-1; TCRdb indicates TRBD1, and absent DNA this call remains unverified. Germline CDR1 MGHRA, CDR2 YSYEKL. The CDR3 covers 15 residues. CDR3: CASTKPGTVNTEAFF.

V gene TRBV7-9 combines with J gene TRBJ2-1. Germline V lookup: CDR1 SEHNR, CDR2 FQNEAQ (reference sequence). The CDR3 covers 17 residues. CDR3 protein: CASSRTKDTTSYNEQFF.

V and J are TRBV20-1 and TRBJ2-3; TCRdb's D gene call, TRBD1, goes unchecked for lack of DNA. The V gene's germline CDR1 is DFQATT and CDR2 SNEGSKA (reference sequence). The CDR3 extends over 17 amino acids. This CDR3 is CSARDLPPRGSTDTQYF.

The chain is built from TRBV14 and TRBJ1-1. This CDR3 is built from 14 residues. Germline CDR1 reads SGHDN; CDR2 reads FVKESK. This CDR3 is CASSLVYGNTEAFF.

The chain couples TRBV5-1 to TRBJ2-1; TCRdb's assignment of TRBD2 cannot be checked, as there is no DNA. The CDR3 runs to 16 residues. The V gene's germline CDR1 is SGHRS and CDR2 YFSETQ. The CDR3 reads CASSLEVTRSQGEQFF. The whole variable domain, remainder taken from reference TRBV5-1 and TRBJ2-1, is KAGVTQTPRYLIKTRGQQVTLSCSPISGHRSVSWYQQTPGQGLQFLFEYFSETQRNKGNFPGRFSGRQFSNSRSEMNVSTLELGDSALYLCASSLEVTRSQGEQFFGPGTRLTVL.

J is TRBJ2-7 and V is TRBV7-9. The CDR3 runs 12 residues. In germline, CDR1 is SEHNR, CDR2 FQNEAQ (reference sequence). This CDR3 reads CASSPVIYEQYF.

This chain uses TRBV7-8 with TRBJ2-1; the TRBD2 assignment by TCRdb is unverifiable without DNA. CDR1 and CDR2 (germline): SGHVS, FQNEAQ. There are 19 residues in the CDR3. The CDR3 region is CASSLGAGLAGGSNNEQFF.

The CDR3 reads CATRGAAKTGELFF. This rearrangement joins TRBV24-1 to TRBJ2-2; TCRdb selects TRBD1, and the lack of DNA leaves this call unchecked. Germline CDR1 reads KGHDR; CDR2 reads SFDVKD. The CDR3 consists of 14 residues.

The chain uses TRBV6-1 and TRBJ2-1; TCRdb calls TRBD2, which cannot be checked without DNA. CDR1 and CDR2 from the germline V gene are MNHNS and SASEGT. This CDR3 has 15 amino acids. The chain's CDR3 is CASSARDSRYNEQFF.

V usage is TRBV10-2 and J usage is TRBJ2-2; the D gene TCRdb calls, TRBD2, cannot be checked with no DNA. The CDR3 contains 16 residues. Per germline, CDR1 WSHSY and CDR2 SAAADI. The CDR3 reads CASSSTETRNTGELFF.

This sequence joins TRBV11-3 and TRBJ2-5; the TCRdb D gene call, TRBD1, has no DNA to confirm it. The CDR3 sequence is 14 residues long. Germline CDR1 SGHNT, CDR2 YENEEA. CDR3 loop: CASSLGVRGRTQYF.

The chain combines TRBV7-9 with TRBJ2-5; TCRdb names TRBD1, which stays unverified in the absence of DNA. Germline lookup yields CDR1 SEHNR and CDR2 FQNEAQ (reference sequence). CDR3 length equals 13 residues. The CDR3 spells CASSLTETETQYF. Full variable domain (remainder filled in from reference TRBV7-9 and TRBJ2-5): DTGVSQNPRHKITKRGQNVTFRCDPISEHNRLYWYRQTLGQGPEFLTYFQNEAQLEKSRLLSDRFSAERPKGSFSTLEIQRTEQGDSAMYLCASSLTETETQYFGPGTRLLVL.